The entry that follows covers one T cell receptor beta chain sequence. Its antigen is unknown. An end of the junction does not agree with germline; a read error may underlie this. This record belongs to a study of lymphopenia after photon versus proton radiotherapy. Whole-study results and caveats: Photon-treated patients lost naive T cells and TCR diversity; proton-treated stayed stable. After lymphocyte nadir, photon-treated repertoires showed oligoclonal expansion, especially CD8+ Temra.

The CDR3 totals 13 residues. Germline CDR1 and CDR2: MNHNS and SASEGT. Measured with immunoSEQ multiplex PCR; TCRdb has only the in-frame clones, and not every one. Here the sample spans roughly 30,000 clones, about 90% being singletons. The sequences come from peripheral blood, collected from a patient treated with photon-based radiotherapy. The rearrangement links TRBV6-1 to TRBJ2-7; D unclear. The clonotype originates from a woman between 45 and 60 years old with pancreatic cancer. For the CDR3, the DNA is TGTGCCAGCCGTGAATATCGCTCCTACGAGCAGTACTTC. Protein: CASREYRSYEQYF.